Listed below are T cell receptor beta chains from one sample, sequenced in a study of graft-versus-host responses after intestinal transplantation. Measured with immunoSEQ multiplex PCR; TCRdb has only the in-frame clones, and not every one. The data hold approximately 15,000 clones, with 30% observed a single time. The material was alloreactive CD8+ T cells from a mixed lymphocyte reaction culture, obtained before intestinal transplant. These receptors were obtained from a human patient who received an intestinal transplant. Each CDR3 is given with its conserved first and last residue. The D gene is left open where the match is weak. Only some rows state a clone size, as once, few, many or a class for expanded clones.

-,TRBV2,TRBJ2-3,TRBD2,TGTGCCAGCAGTGAAAAGACTAGCAGCACAGATACGCAGTATTTT,CASSEKTSSTDTQYF
-,TRBV27,TRBJ1-3,-,TGTGCCAGCAGTTTATTAATGGGGTTAGACTCTGGAAACACCATATATTTT,CASSLLMGLDSGNTIYF
-,TRBV18,TRBJ2-7,TRBD1,TGTGCCAGCTCACCAATGGGACAGGAGCCTAACTACGAGCAGTACTTC,CASSPMGQEPNYEQYF
few,TRBV7-4,TRBJ1-2,-,TGTGCCAGCAGCTACAGGGCCGGGGCCCATGGCTACACCTTC,CASSYRAGAHGYTF
few,TRBV6-1,TRBJ2-1,TRBD2,TGTGCCAGCAGTTCCGGGACTAGAAGCTACAATGAGCAGTTCTTC,CASSSGTRSYNEQFF
-,TRBV5-4,TRBJ2-7,-,TGTGCCAGCAGTTCGGGGTCCTCCTACGAGCAGTACTTC,CASSSGSSYEQYF
few,TRBV11-2,TRBJ2-7,-,TGTGCCAGCAGCCCGGACAGTTACTACGAGCAGTACTTC,CASSPDSYYEQYF
few,TRBV11-1,TRBJ2-7,-,TGTGCCAGCAGCTTAGAGTGGGTTCGGGAGCAGTACTTC,CASSLEWVREQYF
-,TRBV5-8,TRBJ2-7,-,TGTGCCAGCAGCCCACAAGGACACGGACCGTCCTACGAGCAGTACTTC,CASSPQGHGPSYEQYF
few,TRBV7-9,TRBJ1-1,-,TGTGCCAGCAGCTTAAGAGGGACACCGTTTGAAGCTTTCTTT,CASSLRGTPFEAFF
few,TRBV7-9,TRBJ1-2,-,TGTGCCAGCAGAGGATATCGGGGGGCCTATGGCTACACCTTC,CASRGYRGAYGYTF
few,TRBV4-1,TRBJ1-5,-,TGCGCCAGCAGCCAAGACCCATTAGGGCAGCCCCAGCATTTT,CASSQDPLGQPQHF
-,TRBV12-5,TRBJ2-4,TRBD2,TGTGCTAGTGGTTTGGAGGAGCGGGGGTGGAAAAACATTCAGTACTTC,CASGLEERGWKNIQYF
few,TRBV6-6,TRBJ2-1,-,TGTGCCAGCAGTTACGGGACCTACAATGAGCAGTTCTTC,CASSYGTYNEQFF
-,TRBV5-1,TRBJ2-3,-,TGCGCCAGCGGCAGACCCCACATCGAGGTAGATACGCAGTATTTT,CASGRPHIEVDTQYF
-,TRBV5-5,TRBJ2-1,-,TGTGCCAGCAGCTTGGGCAGCAGCTCCTACAATGAGCAGTTCTTC,CASSLGSSSYNEQFF
-,TRBV11-2,TRBJ2-1,TRBD2,TGTGCCAGCAGCTACAGCGGGGGGGAGCAGTTCTTC,CASSYSGGEQFF
-,TRBV7-7,TRBJ2-5,-,TGTGCTAGCAGCCATGGAGAGACCCAGTACTTC,CASSHGETQYF
-,TRBV27,TRBJ1-2,TRBD1,TGTGCCAGCAGTTTCGGACAGGGGGCTCCCTATGGCTACACCTTC,CASSFGQGAPYGYTF
-,TRBV7-3,TRBJ2-3,TRBD1,TGTGCCAGCAGCTTTCCCGGGGACAGGGAGGATACGCAGTATTTT,CASSFPGDREDTQYF
-,TRBV28,TRBJ1-1,-,TGTGCCAGCAGTTTAACCCGTTGGAACACTGAAGCTTTCTTT,CASSLTRWNTEAFF
few,TRBV27,TRBJ1-2,-,TGTGCCAGCAGTTTACGGGACGGCCTTCTCTATGGCTACACCTTC,CASSLRDGLLYGYTF
few,TRBV7-4,TRBJ1-2,TRBD1,TGTGCCAGCAGCTTGCGACAGGGCCCTATCTATGGCTACACCTTC,CASSLRQGPIYGYTF
-,TRBV6-6,TRBJ1-2,-,TGTGCCAGCAGTTACTCGGAACATTATGGCTACACCTTC,CASSYSEHYGYTF
-,TRBV10-3,TRBJ2-1,TRBD2,TGTGCCATCAGTGAGTCGGGGGAGGGGTACAATGAGCAGTTCTTC,CAISESGEGYNEQFF
-,TRBV6-5,TRBJ2-2,TRBD2,TGTGCCAGCAGTTACCAGGAAGGCAGCCAACCGGGGGGAGCTGTTTTT,CASSYQEGSQPGGAVF
-,TRBV7-4,TRBJ1-2,TRBD1,TGTGCCAGCAGCCCGATCTGGGACAGGGGGCGAGGCTACACCTTC,CASSPIWDRGRGYTF
medium-sized,TRBV6-5,TRBJ2-1,-,TGTGCCAGCAGTTACGGGCTAGATGAGCAGTTCTTC,CASSYGLDEQFF
few,TRBV4-2,TRBJ1-2,TRBD1,TGTGCCAGCAGCTACCGACAGGGACCCTACACCTTC,CASSYRQGPYTF
-,TRBV6-5,TRBJ2-3,-,TGTGCCAGCAGTTATCCCGACTGGGACGATACGCAGTATTTT,CASSYPDWDDTQYF
few,TRBV13,TRBJ1-1,-,TGTGCCAGCAGCGGCCAAGGGACTGAAGCTTTCTTT,CASSGQGTEAFF
few,TRBV27,TRBJ2-7,TRBD2,TGTGCCAGCAGTTCCGTAGCGGGGGTCGAGCAGTACTTC,CASSSVAGVEQYF
-,TRBV6-1,TRBJ2-7,TRBD2,TGTGCCAGCAGTTTGGGACTATACGAGCAGTACTTC,CASSLGLYEQYF
-,TRBV30,TRBJ2-7,TRBD1,TGTGCCTGGAGTGGACCGGGACAGGGGTCCTACGAGCAGTACTTC,CAWSGPGQGSYEQYF
medium-sized,TRBV5-4,TRBJ1-1,TRBD1,TGTGCAGGCAGAGGGACAGAGAACACTGAAGCTTTCTTT,CAGRGTENTEAFF
-,TRBV4-2,TRBJ1-5,TRBD1,TGTGCCAGCAGCCAAGATGGGATGGCAGGGGGCGCAGGGCAGCCCCAGCATTTT,CASSQDGMAGGAGQPQHF